This T cell receptor beta chain emerged from a study of blood T cell dynamics during melanoma immunotherapy. The time point: week 3, after first cycle of checkpoint inhibitor. Response was assessed by RECIST 1.1 at 12 weeks, except a couple of rapid progressors. In germline, CDR1 is LNHDA, CDR2 SQIVND (reference sequence). The CDR3 contains 15 residues. V was trimmed by 4 bases and J by 3 bases, leaving 14 bases between them. TCRdb keeps only in-frame clones here, not all; method: immunoSEQ multiplex PCR. The sample contains more than 13,000 clones, more than 80% of which appear only once. The genes are TRBV19 and TRBJ2-3, with TRBD1 as a possible D gene (6 bases). The receptor was isolated from a human donor with melanoma. Sequencing used blood, obtained from a patient treated with checkpoint blockade. This chain's CDR3 is CASSTTTGLTDTQYF. The CDR3 DNA sequence: TGTGCCAGTAGTACCACGACAGGCTTGACAGATACGCAGTATTTT.